A selection of T cell receptor beta chains follows, all from one sample in a study of blood T cell repertoires in COVID-19. Clones were read by immunoSEQ multiplex PCR, and TCRdb kept only the in-frame ones, dropping some. The repertoire holds around 250,000 clones, with around 82% as singletons. Sequencing was done on a sample of peripheral blood. The receptors were sampled from a man older than 75 with acute or convalescent COVID-19. Both conserved end residues are part of each CDR3. Fields, in order: clone size, J gene, D gene, V gene, CDR3 protein, CDR3 DNA. D genes are given only for firm matches. Only some rows state a clone size, as once, few, many or a class for expanded clones.

>.|TRBJ1-1|TRBD1|TRBV5-1
CASSVQGKVNTEAFF
TGCGCCAGCAGCGTACAGGGGAAGGTGAACACTGAAGCTTTCTTT
>.|TRBJ1-1|TRBD1|TRBV28
CASSSPTGGYTEAFF
TGTGCCAGCAGTTCCCCGACAGGGGGCTATACTGAAGCTTTCTTT
>.|TRBJ2-7|TRBD1|TRBV18
CASSPFRDRGTYEQYF
TGTGCCAGCTCACCGTTTCGGGACAGGGGCACCTACGAGCAGTACTTC
>few|TRBJ2-2|TRBD2|TRBV24-1
CATSDPGLAGELFF
TGTGCCACCAGTGATCCGGGACTAGCCGGGGAGCTGTTTTTT
>.|TRBJ2-5|TRBD2|TRBV28
CASSPTSSGGAVSETQYF
TGTGCCAGCAGCCCCACTTCTAGCGGGGGGGCCGTAAGTGAGACCCAGTACTTC
>.|TRBJ1-1|.|TRBV27
CASSATGTITEAFF
TGTGCCAGCAGCGCTACAGGGACTATCACTGAAGCTTTCTTT
>.|TRBJ2-1|.|TRBV6-5
CASRMTDSYNEQFF
TGTGCCAGCAGGATGACAGATTCCTACAATGAGCAGTTCTTC
>.|TRBJ1-1|.|TRBV18
CASSLDMNTEAFF
TGTGCCAGCTCTTTAGATATGAACACTGAAGCTTTCTTT
>.|TRBJ1-6|TRBD1|TRBV28
CASSLESRGLGSPLHF
TGTGCCAGCAGTTTAGAATCCAGGGGGCTAGGCTCACCCCTCCACTTT
>.|TRBJ1-1|.|TRBV27
CASSRQRTANTEAFF
TGTGCCAGCAGTCGCCAAAGGACAGCGAACACTGAAGCTTTCTTT
>.|TRBJ1-4|TRBD1|TRBV11-2
CASSIRDRVDEKLFF
TGTGCCAGCAGCATCCGGGACAGGGTAGATGAAAAACTGTTTTTT
>.|TRBJ1-4|.|TRBV19
CASSGQGGEKLFF
TGTGCCAGTAGTGGTCAGGGTGGAGAAAAACTGTTTTTT
>once|TRBJ2-2|.|TRBV5-1
CASRPGNTGELFF
TGCGCCAGCAGGCCGGGGAACACCGGGGAGCTGTTTTTT
>.|TRBJ2-7|TRBD1|TRBV7-9
CASSPAGTGSNEQYF
TGTGCCAGCAGCCCTGCCGGGACAGGGAGTAACGAGCAGTACTTC
>.|TRBJ2-4|TRBD1|TRBV7-9
CASSPLLTGSENIQYF
TGTGCCAGCAGTCCCCTCCTGACAGGGTCTGAAAACATTCAGTACTTC
>.|TRBJ2-2|.|TRBV5-1
CASSLSRAGTNTGELFF
TGCGCCAGCAGCCTCTCGCGGGCAGGCACGAACACCGGGGAGCTGTTTTTT
>.|TRBJ1-2|TRBD1|TRBV10-3
CAISRTGFGYTF
TGTGCCATCAGTCGGACAGGGTTTGGCTACACCTTC
>.|TRBJ2-1|.|TRBV19
CASSSLAPLEEQFF
TGTGCCAGTAGTTCCCTAGCGCCCCTCGAGGAGCAGTTCTTC
>.|TRBJ2-5|TRBD2|TRBV15
CATQSGGLETQYF
TGTGCCACCCAGAGCGGGGGGCTGGAGACCCAGTACTTC
>.|TRBJ2-1|.|TRBV27
CASSLSPGVHNEQFF
TGTGCCAGCAGTTTATCACCAGGGGTCCACAATGAGCAGTTCTTC
>.|TRBJ2-7|.|TRBV7-8
CASSLRARGIGEQYF
TGTGCCAGCAGCTTGAGGGCCCGGGGGATCGGCGAGCAGTACTTC
>once|TRBJ2-3|TRBD2|TRBV29-1
CSVRQTSATDTQYF
TGCAGCGTTCGACAGACTAGCGCCACAGATACGCAGTATTTT
>.|TRBJ2-6|TRBD1|TRBV7-9
CASSYGQAPAGANVLTF
TGTGCCAGCAGCTACGGACAGGCCCCGGCTGGGGCCAACGTCCTGACTTTC
>.|TRBJ2-7|.|TRBV6-6
CASSLANTAYEQYF
TGTGCCAGCAGTTTAGCGAACACCGCCTACGAGCAGTACTTC
>.|TRBJ2-7|TRBD1|TRBV5-5
CASSLTGQGVGEQYF
TGTGCCAGCAGCTTGACGGGACAGGGGGTCGGCGAGCAGTACTTC
>.|TRBJ1-2|.|TRBV4-1
CASSPVGATYGYTF
TGCGCCAGCAGTCCCGTTGGGGCCACGTATGGCTACACCTTC
>.|TRBJ1-1|TRBD1|TRBV19
CASSGRTGDTEAFF
TGTGCCAGTAGTGGCCGGACAGGGGACACTGAAGCTTTCTTT
>.|TRBJ2-2|.|TRBV4-1
CASSRVYVSTGELFF
TGCGCCAGCAGCCGAGTCTACGTTAGTACCGGGGAGCTGTTTTTT
>.|TRBJ2-1|TRBD1|TRBV3-1/TRBV3-2
CASSWTGKNEQFF
TGTGCCAGCAGCTGGACAGGGAAGAATGAGCAGTTCTTC
>.|TRBJ2-3|TRBD2|TRBV28
CASPISGREGLRGAQYF
TGTGCCAGCCCGATCTCGGGGCGGGAGGGCCTTCGGGGTGCGCAGTATTTT
>.|TRBJ2-3|.|TRBV7-6
CASSLVRASTDTQYF
TGTGCCAGCAGCTTAGTGAGGGCTAGCACAGATACGCAGTATTTT
>.|TRBJ2-3|TRBD1|TRBV5-1
CASSLGTGKDTQYF
TGCGCCAGCAGCTTAGGGACAGGGAAAGATACGCAGTATTTT
>.|TRBJ1-4|TRBD1|TRBV5-4
CATTGGNEKLFF
TGTGCCACGACAGGGGGTAATGAAAAACTGTTTTTT
>.|TRBJ2-3|.|TRBV5-5
CASSLVRGTDRSTDTQYF
TGTGCCAGCAGCTTGGTCAGGGGCACCGATCGTAGCACAGATACGCAGTATTTT
>.|TRBJ2-5|.|TRBV12-3/TRBV12-4
CASGGARQETQYF
TGTGCCAGTGGGGGGGCTAGGCAAGAGACCCAGTACTTC
>.|TRBJ2-3|TRBD1|TRBV19
CASSTGQETQYF
TGTGCCAGTAGTACGGGACAGGAGACGCAGTATTTT
>.|TRBJ2-2|.|TRBV7-2
CASSLVTGTGELFF
TGTGCCAGCAGCTTAGTCACAGGCACCGGGGAGCTGTTTTTT
>.|TRBJ2-5|TRBD2|TRBV5-1
CASSLTSGGQETQYF
TGCGCCAGCAGTCTGACTAGCGGGGGACAAGAGACCCAGTACTTC
>.|TRBJ2-3|.|TRBV5-6
CASSPWGTGATDTQYF
TGTGCCAGCAGCCCGTGGGGGACTGGCGCCACAGATACGCAGTATTTT
>.|TRBJ2-3|TRBD2|TRBV24-1
CATSDRRLAGGSDTQYF
TGTGCCACCAGTGACCGCAGACTAGCGGGAGGCTCAGATACGCAGTATTTT
>.|TRBJ1-3|.|TRBV29-1
CSVRLSGNTIYF
TGCAGCGTGCGACTTTCTGGAAACACCATATATTTT
>.|TRBJ2-1|.|TRBV5-1
CASSLRGSSYNEQFF
TGCGCCAGCAGCTTAAGGGGGAGCTCCTACAATGAGCAGTTCTTC
>.|TRBJ2-2|TRBD2|TRBV25-1
CASSELAGVHTGELFF
TGTGCCAGCAGTGAATTAGCGGGAGTGCACACCGGGGAGCTGTTTTTT
>.|TRBJ2-1|TRBD2|TRBV5-4
CASSGRLAGGGSEQFF
TGTGCCAGCAGCGGAAGGCTAGCGGGAGGAGGGAGTGAGCAGTTCTTC
>few|TRBJ1-1|.|TRBV11-1
CASSLAQGIEAFF
TGTGCCAGCAGCTTAGCCCAGGGAATTGAAGCTTTCTTT
>.|TRBJ2-3|TRBD1|TRBV7-2
CASSLGYRGPDTQYF
TGTGCCAGCAGCTTAGGGTACAGGGGGCCGGATACGCAGTATTTT
>.|TRBJ1-2|.|TRBV10-3
CAISEPGTPTNYGYTF
TGTGCCATCAGTGAGCCAGGGACACCCACTAACTATGGCTACACCTTC
>.|TRBJ2-5|.|TRBV9
CASSVTPLTAQETQYF
TGTGCCAGCAGCGTAACACCGTTGACAGCCCAAGAGACCCAGTACTTC
>few|TRBJ1-4|.|TRBV19
CASSSRVATNEKLFF
TGTGCCAGTAGTTCCAGGGTTGCAACTAATGAAAAACTGTTTTTT
>few|TRBJ1-5|.|TRBV2
CASTRRGMFGQPQHF
TGTGCCAGCACCCGAAGGGGGATGTTTGGTCAGCCCCAGCATTTT
>.|TRBJ2-5|TRBD2|TRBV5-1
CASSPGGRGSQETQYF
TGCGCCAGCAGCCCCGGCGGGAGGGGGAGTCAAGAGACCCAGTACTTC
>once|TRBJ2-7|TRBD2|TRBV4-2
CASSPSGRVIYEQYF
TGTGCCAGCAGCCCGAGCGGGAGGGTAATTTACGAGCAGTACTTC
>.|TRBJ2-1|.|TRBV11-2
CASSFLTGNNEQFF
TGTGCCAGCAGCTTTCTCACAGGGAACAATGAGCAGTTCTTC
>.|TRBJ1-2|.|TRBV24-1
CATRAHSGYGYTF
TGTGCCACCAGGGCCCATAGCGGATATGGCTACACCTTC
>.|TRBJ1-2|.|TRBV1
CTSSHAGDRTGNYGYTF
TGCACCAGCAGCCATGCCGGAGACCGGACAGGCAACTATGGCTACACCTTC
>.|TRBJ2-3|.|TRBV27
CASSRRGLGADTQYF
TGTGCCAGCAGTCGGCGGGGGCTCGGCGCAGATACGCAGTATTTT
>.|TRBJ1-1|TRBD1|TRBV23-1
CASSHVQGAGSSEAFF
TGCGCCAGCAGTCACGTTCAGGGGGCGGGAAGTTCGGAAGCTTTCTTT